These T cell receptor beta chains were read from a single sample in a study of technical replicates of blood from a handful of donors. Repertoires were generated with immunoSEQ multiplex PCR, while TCRdb's copy carries only in-frame clones and drops some. The repertoire holds roughly 62,000 clones, with 91% as singletons. The specimen sequenced was PBMCs. The receptors come from a human donor in good health. Some clones in this sample may be carry-over from other donors' samples. CDR3s include the opening cysteine and the closing phenylalanine or tryptophan. A D gene is named only where the DNA matches it firmly. A clone size is listed for some rows: how often the clone was seen (once, few, many), or a class if it is expanded.

V	size	D	J	CDR3	DNA
TRBV2	-	TRBD1	TRBJ2-3	CASSDDRAGTQYF	TGTGCCAGCAGTGACGACAGGGCGGGTACGCAGTATTTT
TRBV25-1	-	-	TRBJ2-7	CAGRTEEGVSYEQYF	TGTGCCGGAAGAACAGAGGAGGGTGTGAGTTACGAGCAGTACTTC
TRBV2	-	-	TRBJ1-3	CASSLLGPSGNTIYF	TGTGCCAGCAGCCTACTAGGGCCCTCCGGAAACACCATATATTTT
TRBV6-6	-	-	TRBJ1-1	CASSYGRAPEAFF	TGTGCCAGCAGTTACGGGCGGGCCCCTGAAGCTTTCTTT
TRBV10-3	-	TRBD2	TRBJ2-3	CAISLAGGQDTQYF	TGTGCCATCAGTCTAGCGGGGGGGCAAGATACGCAGTATTTT
TRBV29-1	-	TRBD2	TRBJ2-7	CSVGTSGDYEQYF	TGCAGCGTGGGGACTAGCGGGGACTACGAGCAGTACTTC
TRBV28	-	TRBD2	TRBJ2-7	CASSSAGTSDYEQYF	TGTGCCAGCAGTTCCGCCGGGACTAGCGATTACGAGCAGTACTTC
TRBV5-4	-	TRBD1	TRBJ2-5	CATVGQAGETQYF	TGTGCCACCGTTGGACAGGCTGGGGAGACCCAGTACTTC
TRBV5-1	-	TRBD1	TRBJ1-1	CASRKGDSSGFYTEAFF	TGCGCCAGCAGGAAGGGGGACAGTTCGGGGTTTTACACTGAAGCTTTCTTT
TRBV10-1	-	-	TRBJ2-1	CASGRDSFSHNEQFF	TGCGCCAGCGGCCGTGACTCTTTTTCCCACAATGAGCAGTTCTTC
TRBV7-2	-	TRBD1	TRBJ1-1	CASSLVGQGGTEAFF	TGTGCCAGCAGCTTAGTAGGACAGGGGGGCACTGAAGCTTTCTTT
TRBV2	-	TRBD1	TRBJ1-2	CASSSDRGRTGYTF	TGTGCCAGCAGTTCCGACAGGGGGCGGACGGGCTACACCTTC
TRBV7-9	-	-	TRBJ2-7	CASSLSYGKGGGEQYF	TGTGCCAGCAGCTTGTCTTACGGGAAGGGAGGGGGCGAGCAGTACTTC
TRBV6-6	-	TRBD1	TRBJ1-1	CASSDRDRQNTEAFF	TGTGCCAGCAGTGACCGGGACAGGCAGAACACTGAAGCTTTCTTT
TRBV4-3	once	TRBD2	TRBJ2-1	CASSPMPSGGNNEQFF	TGCGCCAGCAGCCCCATGCCTAGCGGGGGAAACAATGAGCAGTTCTTC
TRBV10-3	-	-	TRBJ1-5	CAISRAGNQPQHF	TGTGCCATCAGCAGGGCCGGCAATCAGCCCCAGCATTTT
TRBV4-2	-	-	TRBJ2-5	CASSQAAGALETQYF	TGTGCCAGCAGCCAAGCGGCGGGGGCCCTGGAGACCCAGTACTTC
TRBV9	once	-	TRBJ1-1	CASSVGSSGAEAFF	TGTGCCAGCAGCGTAGGGTCGAGCGGAGCTGAAGCTTTCTTT
TRBV29-1	-	TRBD1	TRBJ2-7	CSVTGKFSYEQYF	TGCAGCGTGACAGGGAAATTCTCCTACGAGCAGTACTTC
TRBV5-1	-	-	TRBJ2-7	CASSTLDTPEQYF	TGCGCCAGCAGCACCCTGGACACCCCCGAGCAGTACTTC
TRBV6-1	once	-	TRBJ1-5	CASSEGQTQHF	TGTGCCAGCAGTGAAGGGCAGACCCAGCATTTT
TRBV27	-	-	TRBJ1-2	CASSPRAGAGVGYTF	TGTGCCAGCAGTCCGCGGGCAGGTGCAGGGGTTGGCTACACCTTC
TRBV7-8	-	TRBD1	TRBJ1-1	CASSRTTARTGSKAEAFF	TGTGCCAGCAGCCGAACAACCGCCAGGACAGGGTCGAAGGCTGAAGCTTTCTTT
TRBV7-8	-	-	TRBJ2-7	CASSPAASGAGAREQYF	TGTGCCAGCAGCCCCGCCGCCTCAGGGGCCGGGGCGCGAGAGCAGTACTTC
TRBV7-9	-	-	TRBJ1-1	CASSPGGTEAFF	TGTGCCAGCAGCCCGGGGGGGACTGAAGCTTTCTTT
TRBV2	once	-	TRBJ2-3	CASIGESTDTQYF	TGTGCCAGCATCGGGGAGAGCACAGATACGCAGTATTTT
TRBV6-4	-	TRBD2	TRBJ2-1	CASSDGVGGGPNEQFF	TGTGCCAGCAGTGACGGGGTTGGCGGGGGGCCCAATGAGCAGTTCTTC
TRBV5-1	-	TRBD2	TRBJ2-1	CASSSSGSYNEQFF	TGCGCCAGCAGCTCTAGCGGATCATACAATGAGCAGTTCTTC
TRBV30	once	TRBD2	TRBJ2-3	CAWTRAGGGDTQYF	TGTGCCTGGACCAGAGCGGGAGGAGGGGATACGCAGTATTTT
TRBV2	few	TRBD1	TRBJ2-2	CASSGTGRNTGELFF	TGTGCCAGCAGCGGGACAGGGCGGAACACCGGGGAGCTGTTTTTT
TRBV7-2	-	TRBD2	TRBJ2-1	CASSLRPSGGIKYNEQFF	TGTGCCAGCAGCTTACGGCCTAGCGGGGGTATTAAATACAATGAGCAGTTCTTC
TRBV2	-	-	TRBJ2-1	CASSELGQGGNEQFF	TGTGCCAGCAGTGAACTGGGCCAGGGGGGCAATGAGCAGTTCTTC